These 28 T cell receptor beta chains share one sample of origin, sequenced in a study of Ad26.COV2.S vaccination and SARS-CoV-2 variants. Treatment specified: roughly 19 received Ad26.COV2.S at low or high dose, single or two shots; roughly 5 received placebo; per-sample allocation not given. Following the first vaccine or placebo injection, samples were taken on day 63. The protocol was immunoSEQ multiplex PCR, while the TCRdb copy is restricted to in-frame clones and leaves out a portion. Among over 450,000 clones listed, roughly nine tenths were seen once. The sequenced sample was peripheral blood, obtained in a trial of Ad26.COV2.S vaccine versus placebo. These receptors all come from a person aged 18 to 59 who received the Ad26.COV2.S COVID-19 vaccine or a placebo.

The V and J genes are TRBV6-5 and TRBJ1-2, with 7 bases identical to TRBD1. The length of the CDR3 is 13 residues. The trim removed 6 bases at V and 7 bases at J, leaving 8 bases unmatched. The germline V gene encodes CDR1 MNHEY and CDR2 SVGAGI. CDR3 sequence reads: CASSRGRGLGYTF. The CDR3, as DNA: TGTGCCAGCAGCCGGGGGAGGGGGCTTGGCTACACCTTC.

This clone appeared once. The chain links TRBV7-9 to TRBJ2-7, with 11 bases that match TRBD1. J gave up 0 bases and V 5 bases, and 15 bases lay outside the gene matches. Per germline, CDR1 SEHNR and CDR2 FQNEAQ (reference sequence). CDR3 size: 19 residues. The CDR3 DNA is TGTGCCAGCAGCCCGGGGACAGGGGGAATCCTCTTGAGCTCCTACGAGCAGTACTTC. This encodes CASSPGTGGILLSSYEQYF.

The chain recombines TRBV25-1 with TRBJ1-5, with 7 positions matching TRBD1. Germline V gene sequence: CDR1 MGHDK, CDR2 SYGVNS. With 3 bases clipped from V and 7 bases from J, the junction kept 6 bases outside the gene matches. This CDR3 region has 14 residues. The CDR3 here is CASSDQQGWQPQHF. For the CDR3, the DNA is TGTGCCAGCAGTGATCAACAGGGGTGGCAGCCCCAGCATTTT.

The rearrangement uses TRBV6-5 and TRBJ2-7, with TRBD2 matching 9 bases. The V gene's germline CDR1 is MNHEY and CDR2 SVGAGI. V shed 0 bases and J 2 bases; nucleotides not matched to a gene: 5. The CDR3 is 16 amino acids. This CDR3 reads CASSYSFSGGPYEQYF. The DNA for the CDR3 is TGTGCCAGCAGTTACTCGTTTAGCGGGGGACCCTACGAGCAGTACTTC.

The chain joins TRBV7-9 to TRBJ2-7; TRBD1 matches at 9 bases. This CDR3 spans 16 amino acids. V dropped 7 bases and J dropped 6; count of bases not matched to a gene: 16. Germline loops: CDR1 SEHNR, CDR2 FQNEAQ (reference sequence). CDR3 nucleotide sequence: TGTGCCAGCACCGGTCGCCCCGGGACAGGGTTGCGCGAGCAGTACTTC. Protein: CASTGRPGTGLREQYF.

The chain employs TRBV18 and TRBJ1-1, with no clear D. Trimming removed 2 bases from V and 3 bases from J, with 16 bases in between. The germline CDR1 and CDR2 sequences are KGHSH and LQKENI. The CDR3 loop spans 16 amino acids. CDR3 in amino acids: CASSPRIDPSDTEAFF. The CDR3 DNA is TGTGCCAGCTCACCAAGAATCGACCCGAGTGACACTGAAGCTTTCTTT.

This clone has more than one count but fewer than ten. The chain couples TRBV6-1 to TRBJ1-5; D is unresolved. Germline V gene lookup returns CDR1 MNHNS and CDR2 SASEGT. The CDR3 has 15 amino acids. Trimming removed 2 bases at V and 4 bases at J, with 12 bases between. The CDR3 DNA is TGTGCCAGCAGTGAATTAGGATCAAGAAATCAGCCCCAGCATTTT. This gives the protein CASSELGSRNQPQHF.

This chain links TRBV6-2 or TRBV6-3 with TRBJ1-2; 9 bases map to TRBD1. The CDR3 spans 13 residues. J gave up 3 bases and V 5 bases, and 1 base lay outside the gene matches. Germline lookup yields CDR1 MNHEY and CDR2 SVGEGT. CDR3 sequence reads: CASSRTGDYGYTF. The CDR3 DNA sequence: TGTGCCAGCAGTCGGACAGGGGACTATGGCTACACCTTC.

The chain employs TRBV11-2 and TRBJ2-7; D perhaps matches TRBD1 (5 bases). V was cut by 5 bases and J by 6 bases, with 20 bases left in between. CDR3 length equals 15 residues. Germline V CDR1 and CDR2: SGHAT, FQNNGV. The CDR3 nucleotides read TGTGCCAGCAGCCCTGGGAACAGGATTCAGGGCGAGCAGTACTTC. Encoded protein: CASSPGNRIQGEQYF.

J is TRBJ2-3 and V is TRBV7-8; 7 positions agree with TRBD2. J lost 2 bases, V lost 2 bases, and 7 bases had no gene match. CDR3 length: 16 residues. In germline, CDR1 is SGHVS, CDR2 FQNEAQ. The CDR3 DNA reads TGTGCCAGCAGCTTACCGGGACTAACAAACACAGATACGCAGTATTTT. Translating gives CASSLPGLTNTDTQYF.

This clone was detected once. CDR3 amino acids: CASSVGDWSYEQYF. CDR3 sequence (DNA): TGTGCCAGCAGCGTAGGGGATTGGTCCTACGAGCAGTACTTC. The chain recombines TRBV9 with TRBJ2-7, with unresolved D. The germline V gene encodes CDR1 SGDLS and CDR2 YYNGEE. Trimming removed 0 bases at V and 1 base at J, with 8 bases between. This CDR3 contains 14 residues.

The chain is built from TRBV7-3 and TRBJ2-6; D unresolved. The CDR3 has 15 amino acids. Deletions cut 5 bases from V and 0 bases from J, with 8 bases between. Germline V gene data show CDR1 as SGHTA and CDR2 as FQGTGA. CDR3 sequence: CASSPGSSGANVLTF. The DNA of the CDR3 is TGTGCCAGCAGCCCCGGAAGCTCTGGGGCCAACGTCCTGACTTTC.

This chain uses TRBV2 with TRBJ1-5, with a weak D call TRBD1 (6 bases). V was clipped by 6 bases and J by 0 bases, with 12 bases between them. Germline CDR1 reads SNHLY; CDR2 reads FYNNEI. This CDR3 spans 15 amino acids. The CDR3 sequence: CASRGQLHSNQPQHF. The CDR3 DNA is TGTGCCAGCAGAGGACAGCTTCATAGCAATCAGCCCCAGCATTTT.

The rearrangement links TRBV19 to TRBJ2-2; 8 bases are a match to TRBD2. The CDR3 is 17 residues long. CDR1 is LNHDA and CDR2 is SQIVND in the germline V gene (reference sequence). After removal of 8 bases from V and 6 bases from J, the junction contained 17 bases not matched to a gene. The CDR3 DNA sequence: TGTGCCAGTCAATCCAGCCGGGGGGGGCCTAGTCCCGGGGAGCTGTTTTTT. Its protein is CASQSSRGGPSPGELFF.

V and J are TRBV6-6 and TRBJ2-2, with unresolved D. The CDR3 is 15 amino acids. V shed 0 bases and J shed 1 base, with 6 bases lying between them. Germline CDR1 is MNHNY and CDR2 is SVGAGI (reference sequence). CDR3 sequence (DNA): TGTGCCAGCAGTTACTCCTCGGGGAACACCGGGGAGCTGTTTTTT. This translates into CASSYSSGNTGELFF.

The chain has TRBV7-3 and TRBJ2-3; D not resolved. The CDR3 contains 16 residues. Germline CDR1 reads SGHTA; CDR2 reads FQGTGA. The V gene lost 5 bases and the J gene lost 6 bases, with 21 bases spanning the gap. The CDR3 DNA sequence: TGTGCCAGCAGCCCCACGGGCCCCAGCCCCACGGATACGCAGTATTTT. Amino acid sequence: CASSPTGPSPTDTQYF.

The chain uses TRBV5-1 and TRBJ2-6; 7 bases align to TRBD2. Per germline, CDR1 SGHRS and CDR2 YFSETQ. The J segment lost 2 bases and the V segment lost 7 bases, leaving 3 bases of the junction unmatched. This CDR3 contains 14 residues. The CDR3 loop is CASHREAGANVLTF. Here the CDR3 DNA reads TGCGCCAGCCATCGGGAGGCTGGGGCCAACGTCCTGACTTTC.

V gene TRBV11-3 combines with J gene TRBJ2-1, with a tentative D call TRBD1 (5 bases). Germline values: CDR1 SGHNT, CDR2 YENEEA. The CDR3 covers 16 residues. Trimming removed 1 base from V and 2 bases from J, with 12 bases in between. CDR3 amino acids: CASSLASGSAYNEQFF. The CDR3 DNA follows: TGTGCCAGCAGCTTAGCATCAGGGTCGGCCTACAATGAGCAGTTCTTC.

V usage is TRBV30 and J usage is TRBJ2-7; D unclear. V gave up 0 bases and J gave up 2 bases, with 11 bases separating them. Germline CDR1 is GTSNPN and CDR2 is SVGIG (reference sequence). There are 14 residues in the CDR3. The CDR3: CAWSVDSYTYEQYF. CDR3 bases: TGTGCCTGGAGTGTAGATAGCTATACCTACGAGCAGTACTTC.

This chain joins TRBV6-5 and TRBJ1-1, with D perhaps TRBD1 (5 bases). The CDR3 is made up of 14 amino acids. V lost 5 bases and J 3 bases, leaving 13 bases between the germline ends. CDR1 MNHEY and CDR2 SVGAGI come from the germline V gene. This CDR3 is CASSPRGGDTEAFF. The CDR3 nucleotides are TGTGCCAGCAGTCCCCGTGGGGGTGACACTGAAGCTTTCTTT.

In this sample, this clone turned up once. This chain uses TRBV19 with TRBJ2-2; TRBD1 or TRBD2 may be the D gene (5 bases each). The CDR3 consists of 18 residues. The V gene lost 6 bases and the J gene lost 1 base, with 21 bases spanning the gap. Looked up from germline, CDR1 is LNHDA and CDR2 is SQIVND (reference sequence). The CDR3 DNA reads TGTGCCAGTAGCTCGAAGGGACGGGCTAAAGGGAACACCGGGGAGCTGTTTTTT. This codes for CASSSKGRAKGNTGELFF.

This clone is a singleton in its sample. The rearrangement links TRBV6-5 to TRBJ1-6; TRBD1 might be the D (6 bases). V lost 0 bases and J lost 5, with 8 bases in between. Germline V lookup: CDR1 MNHEY, CDR2 SVGAGI. The CDR3 consists of 15 residues. CDR3 sequence: CASSYSDSHNSPLHF. The CDR3 DNA reads TGTGCCAGCAGTTACTCGGACAGCCATAATTCACCCCTCCACTTT.

This sequence joins TRBV9 and TRBJ1-1; 7 bases are shared with TRBD1. Germline assignment: CDR1 SGDLS and CDR2 YYNGEE. The CDR3 contains 14 residues. V lost 3 bases to trimming and J lost 5 bases; unmatched junction nucleotides: 7. CDR3 nucleotides: TGTGCCAGCAGCGAGCGACAGGGTAGGACTGAAGCTTTCTTT. It encodes CASSERQGRTEAFF.

This chain links TRBV5-4 with TRBJ1-2, with a tentative D call TRBD1 (5 bases). The CDR3 extends over 14 amino acids. CDR1 is SGHNT, CDR2 YYREEE, per germline (reference sequence). V was cut by 0 bases and J by 5 bases, with 11 bases left in between. The CDR3 loop reads CASSLEAKGYGYTF. CDR3 sequence (DNA): TGTGCCAGCAGCTTGGAGGCCAAGGGGTATGGCTACACCTTC.

This clone was detected once. This chain uses TRBV3-1 (or the pseudogene TRBV3-2) with TRBJ2-2, with D perhaps assigned TRBD1 or TRBD2 (6 bases each). CDR1 is LGHDT and CDR2 is YNNKEL in the germline V gene (reference sequence). The CDR3 is 15 amino acids. Trimming cost V 4 bases and J 6 bases, with 15 bases left between them. In DNA form, the CDR3 reads TGTGCCAGCAGCCCTCTCGGGGGCGTCCCCGGGGAGCTGTTTTTT. This codes for CASSPLGGVPGELFF.

A remark on this clone: Other DNA variants within this sample encode the same CDR3. The DNA for the CDR3 is TGTGCCAGCAGGTATCAAGAGACCCAGTACTTC. Translated: CASRYQETQYF. The chain joins TRBV28 to TRBJ2-5; the D is unclear. The germline V gene encodes CDR1 MDHEN and CDR2 SYDVKM. This CDR3 has 11 residues. V gave up 6 bases and J gave up 2 bases, with 4 bases separating them.

The CDR3 DNA is TGCGCCAGCAGCCTTTCCCGTCAGGGTATCCGTATGAACACTGAAGCTTTCTTT. The encoded protein is CASSLSRQGIRMNTEAFF. This chain uses TRBV4-3 with TRBJ1-1; tentatively, D is TRBD1 (5 bases). This CDR3 is 18 amino acids long. The ends were cut back, 4 bases at V and 0 bases at J, with 21 bases in the middle. Germline CDR1 reads LGHNA; CDR2 reads YSLEER.

This clone occurred once. The V gene is TRBV30, the J gene TRBJ2-1; TRBD2 matches at 8 bases. After removal of 1 base from V and 4 bases from J, the junction contained 3 bases not matched to a gene. Germline assignment: CDR1 GTSNPN and CDR2 SVGIG (reference sequence). CDR3 length equals 14 residues. The CDR3 coding sequence is TGTGCCTGGAGTGCAAGCGGGGGTTACAATGAGCAGTTCTTC. This codes for CAWSASGGYNEQFF.